This T cell receptor beta chain originates from a study of blood T cells in healthy people across ages (dated by TCRdb to about 2015). General notes on the study: In model experiments, roughly one uniquely barcoded TCR beta cDNA molecule per two T cells was captured by template switching. The donors were divided into four age groups: young (average around 15 years), middle-aged (about 39), aged (under 70) and long-lived (about 90). Age-related changes in TCR beta repertoire diversity were measured in the study by deep sequencing normalized with unique cDNA molecular identifiers. For two donors (one aged 18 to 30 and one aged 80 or older), the study analyzed two additional independent replicas of 1 million unique cDNA reads from the same blood draw. Donors of different ages were randomly distributed across sequencing lanes to avoid experimental bias.

The method behind the library was 5' RACE. Reads for this sample came from an Illumina HiSeq 2500. A second about 7 to 11 cycle PCR used a sample-barcoded 5' primer and a J-beta primer mix. Each TCR beta cDNA molecule received a unique molecular identifier from a template-switch 5' adaptor carrying 12 random nucleotides. Each sample yielded at least 3 million CDR3-containing paired-end reads. All of the RNA was converted into first-strand cDNA using the Mint cDNA synthesis kit, with a TRBC-specific oligonucleotide serving as the primer. After uracil-DNA glycosylase treatment, a first 18-cycle PCR used universal primers M1SS and BC2_uni_R on all cDNA. The study's own analysis went as follows. For normalization, 1 million high-quality reads, each with a distinct molecular identifier, were randomly selected from each sample. Reads sharing molecular identifiers were discarded rather than binned into consensus sequences. MiTCR, run with a Q25 quality threshold and the strictest error-elimination algorithm, handled CDR3 identification, clonotype clustering and error correction. A nonparametric unseen species model using Euler transformation provided a lower-bound estimate of total TCR beta diversity. The raw public reads went through TCRdb reprocessing: fastp at Q25, MiXCR clone calling, in-frame beta chains kept. Identical CDR3 proteins give one entry, which carries the most common genes and DNA. The V and J calls here are based on TCRdb, not the publication. The sample data list 650,000 to 700,000 distinct CDR3 sequences, and approximately 30% of these were observed just once. Just over 15% of the sample goes to the ten largest clones.

A distance of 18 bases separates the germline ends of V and J, which lose 4 bases and 4 bases respectively. Via the germline V gene, CDR1 is SGHRS and CDR2 YFSETQ. Measured from the cysteine to the phenylalanine, the CDR3 is 16 residues long. Of all the DNA, just the CDR3 is kept, 48 bases in frame from base 1. Study-level results and caveats: Because donor CMV infection status was unknown, age-related changes in expanded clonotypes were potentially confounded. There was a strong correlation between observed TCR beta diversity and the percentage of naive T cells measured by flow cytometry. Estimates of total diversity based on one million sequenced T cells were regarded as lower bounds and as underestimates. Observed TCR beta diversity per million T cells fell roughly linearly with age, and a significant reduction was already apparent by age around 40. Compared with the aged group, more naive CD4+ T cells, fewer expanded clones and increased TCR diversity were shown by the long-lived group, suggesting age selection. Since profiling was done on bulk unsorted PBMCs, naive and antigen-experienced compartments could not be conclusively compared.

Systemically healthy Caucasian individuals from Russia, some 40 in total and aged about 6 to 95 years, were included as donors. Around 9.7 milliliters of peripheral blood were collected from each donor into EDTA-treated Vacutainer tubes. Ficoll-Paque density-gradient centrifugation was used to isolate PBMCs, with at least 7 million obtained per sample. Trizol reagent was used to extract total RNA from PBMCs, with at least 5 micrograms per sample. For every donor, flow cytometry on a PBMC aliquot measured the percentage of naive CD45RAhigh/CD27high T cells. This clonotype was counted ten times or more. There is no known antigen for this receptor. No clone much larger than this one lies a single base away; base qualities are absent.

The source material was blood. The rearranged chain carries TRBV5-1 and TRBJ2-1, with the identity of the D gene unclear. The sequence was collected from a woman aged 80 or over in good health. Donor details come from another sample of the same person, matched by shared clones. The nucleotide sequence is given as TGCGCCAGCAGCCGAGACCCCGGCGCTGAGTACAATGAGCAGTTCTTC. It translates as CASSRDPGAEYNEQFF.